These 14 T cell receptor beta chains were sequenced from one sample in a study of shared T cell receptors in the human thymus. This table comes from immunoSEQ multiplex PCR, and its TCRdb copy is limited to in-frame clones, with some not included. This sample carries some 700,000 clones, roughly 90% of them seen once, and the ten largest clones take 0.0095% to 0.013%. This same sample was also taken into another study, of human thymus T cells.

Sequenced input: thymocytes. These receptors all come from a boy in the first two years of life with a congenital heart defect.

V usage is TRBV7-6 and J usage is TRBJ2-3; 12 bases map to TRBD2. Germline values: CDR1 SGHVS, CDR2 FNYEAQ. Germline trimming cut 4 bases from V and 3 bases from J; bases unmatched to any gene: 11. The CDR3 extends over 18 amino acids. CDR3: CASSCGGLLAGGTDTQYF. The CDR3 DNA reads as TGTGCCAGCAGCTGCGGAGGCCTACTAGCGGGAGGTACAGATACGCAGTATTTT.

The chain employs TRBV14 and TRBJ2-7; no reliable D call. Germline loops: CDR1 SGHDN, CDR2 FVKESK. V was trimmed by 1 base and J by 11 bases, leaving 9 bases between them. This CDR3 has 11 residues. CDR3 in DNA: TGTGCCAGCAGCCAAGGAGGTATAGAGTACTTC. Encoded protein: CASSQGGIEYF.

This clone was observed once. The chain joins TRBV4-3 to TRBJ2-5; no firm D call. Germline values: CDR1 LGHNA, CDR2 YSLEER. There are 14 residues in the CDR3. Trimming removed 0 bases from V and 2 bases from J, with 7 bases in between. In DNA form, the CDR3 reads TGCGCCAGCAGCCAAGAGTGGGCGCAAGAGACCCAGTACTTC. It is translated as CASSQEWAQETQYF.

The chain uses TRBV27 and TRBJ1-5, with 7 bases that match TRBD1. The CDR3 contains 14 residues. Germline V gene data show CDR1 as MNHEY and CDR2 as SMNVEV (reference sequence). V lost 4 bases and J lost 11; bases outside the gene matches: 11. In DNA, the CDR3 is TGTGCCAGCAGTTCACAGGGGACCAGGGTGACCCAGCATTTT. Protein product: CASSSQGTRVTQHF.

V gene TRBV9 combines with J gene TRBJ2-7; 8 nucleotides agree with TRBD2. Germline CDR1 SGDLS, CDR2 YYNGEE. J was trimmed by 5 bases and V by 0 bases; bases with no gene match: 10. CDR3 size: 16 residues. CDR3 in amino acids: CASSVAAGRVGNEQYF. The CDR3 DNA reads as TGTGCCAGCAGCGTAGCTGCCGGGAGGGTTGGAAACGAGCAGTACTTC.

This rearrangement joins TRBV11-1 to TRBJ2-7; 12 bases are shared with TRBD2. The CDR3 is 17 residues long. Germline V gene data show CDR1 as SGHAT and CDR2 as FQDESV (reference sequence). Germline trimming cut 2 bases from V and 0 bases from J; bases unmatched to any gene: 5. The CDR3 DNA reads TGTGCCAGCAGCTTAACCAGACTAGCGGGAGCCTCCTACGAGCAGTACTTC. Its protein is CASSLTRLAGASYEQYF.

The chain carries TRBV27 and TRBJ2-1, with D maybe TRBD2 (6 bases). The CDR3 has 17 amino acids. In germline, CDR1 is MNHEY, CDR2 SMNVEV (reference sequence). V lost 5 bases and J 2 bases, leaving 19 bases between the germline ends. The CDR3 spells CASSPEGRAGAYNEQFF. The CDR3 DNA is TGTGCCAGCAGTCCGGAGGGTCGGGCGGGCGCCTACAATGAGCAGTTCTTC.

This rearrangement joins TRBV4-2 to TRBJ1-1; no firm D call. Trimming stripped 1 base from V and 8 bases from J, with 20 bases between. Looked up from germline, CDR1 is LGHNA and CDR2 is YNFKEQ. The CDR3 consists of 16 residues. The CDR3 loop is CASSQAKVGPGREAFF. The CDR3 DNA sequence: TGTGCCAGCAGCCAAGCCAAGGTCGGCCCTGGGAGGGAAGCTTTCTTT.

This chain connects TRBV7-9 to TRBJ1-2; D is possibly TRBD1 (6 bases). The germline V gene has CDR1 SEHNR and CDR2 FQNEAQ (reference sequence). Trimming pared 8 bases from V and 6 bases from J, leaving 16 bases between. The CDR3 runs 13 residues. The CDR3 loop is CASEYRVFDGYTF. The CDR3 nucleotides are TGTGCCAGCGAGTACAGGGTATTCGATGGCTACACCTTC.

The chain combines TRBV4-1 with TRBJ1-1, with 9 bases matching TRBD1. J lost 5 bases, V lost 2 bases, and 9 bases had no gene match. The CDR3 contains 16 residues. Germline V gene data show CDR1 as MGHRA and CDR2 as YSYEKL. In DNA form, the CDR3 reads TGCGCCAGCAGCCAAAGTCTCCAGACAGGGGGAACTGAAGCTTTCTTT. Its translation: CASSQSLQTGGTEAFF.

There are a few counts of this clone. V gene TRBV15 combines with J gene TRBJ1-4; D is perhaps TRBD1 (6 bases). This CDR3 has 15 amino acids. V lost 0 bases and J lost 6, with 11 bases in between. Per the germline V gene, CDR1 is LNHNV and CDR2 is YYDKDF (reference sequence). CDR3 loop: CATSRDRGEDEKLFF. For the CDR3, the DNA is TGTGCCACCAGCAGAGACAGGGGAGAAGATGAAAAACTGTTTTTT.

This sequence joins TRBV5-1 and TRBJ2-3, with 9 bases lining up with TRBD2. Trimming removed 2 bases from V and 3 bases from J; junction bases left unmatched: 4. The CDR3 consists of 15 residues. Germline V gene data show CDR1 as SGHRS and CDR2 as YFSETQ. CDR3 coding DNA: TGCGCCAGCAGCTTTGGTCTAGCGGGGACAGATACGCAGTATTTT. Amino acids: CASSFGLAGTDTQYF.

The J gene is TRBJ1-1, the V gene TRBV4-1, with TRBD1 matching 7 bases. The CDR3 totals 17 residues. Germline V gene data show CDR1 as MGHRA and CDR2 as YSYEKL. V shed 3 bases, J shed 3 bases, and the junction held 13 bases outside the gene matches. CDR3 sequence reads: CASSQRQGGQGYTEAFF. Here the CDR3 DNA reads TGCGCCAGCAGCCAGAGGCAGGGGGGCCAAGGGTACACTGAAGCTTTCTTT.

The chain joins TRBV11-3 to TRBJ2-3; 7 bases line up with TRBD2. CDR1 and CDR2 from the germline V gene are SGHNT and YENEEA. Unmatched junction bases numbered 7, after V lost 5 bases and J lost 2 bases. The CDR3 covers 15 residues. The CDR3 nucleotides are TGTGCCAGCAGCCTATCCGGGACTACCACAGATACGCAGTATTTT. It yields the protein CASSLSGTTTDTQYF.